This paragraph covers one T cell receptor (beta chain) sequence. Antigen unknown. This specimen belongs to a study of T cell responses to AZD1222 COVID-19 vaccine. On the study more broadly: Second-dose timings of about 4 or about 12 weeks were pooled.

Some clones are missing from TCRdb's copy, which holds only in-frame ones; the method was immunoSEQ multiplex PCR. Among roughly 130,000 clones listed, 88% were seen once. Study-wide findings and caveats: Clonal diversity may have been underestimated in mostly white British donors. As reported, nearly half of all spike-specific TCRs target variant regions that are unmutated. Distributed over spike, vaccine-associated CD4 TCRs predominated at 160-218 and 743-854.

CDR3 length equals 16 residues. V lost 0 bases, J lost 0 bases, and 10 bases lay in between. The germline V gene encodes CDR1 SGHRS and CDR2 YFSETQ. This TCR came from an adult in good health. The sequencing used peripheral blood, collected on day 0 of AZD1222 vaccination. V and J are TRBV5-1 and TRBJ2-1; D possibly corresponds to TRBD1 (5 bases). The CDR3 DNA reads TGCGCCAGCAGCTTGGAACAGGCTAACTCCTACAATGAGCAGTTCTTC. The encoded protein is CASSLEQANSYNEQFF.